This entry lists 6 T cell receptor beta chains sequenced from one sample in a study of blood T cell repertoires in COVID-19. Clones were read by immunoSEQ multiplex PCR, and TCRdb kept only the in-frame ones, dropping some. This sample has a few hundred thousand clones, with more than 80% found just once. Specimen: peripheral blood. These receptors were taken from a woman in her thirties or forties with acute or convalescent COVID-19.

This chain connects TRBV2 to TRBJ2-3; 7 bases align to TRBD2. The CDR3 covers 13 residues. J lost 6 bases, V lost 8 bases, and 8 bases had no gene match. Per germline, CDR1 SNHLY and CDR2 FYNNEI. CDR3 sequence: CASYSGEGDTQYF. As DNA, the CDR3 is TGTGCCAGCTACAGCGGGGAGGGCGATACGCAGTATTTT.

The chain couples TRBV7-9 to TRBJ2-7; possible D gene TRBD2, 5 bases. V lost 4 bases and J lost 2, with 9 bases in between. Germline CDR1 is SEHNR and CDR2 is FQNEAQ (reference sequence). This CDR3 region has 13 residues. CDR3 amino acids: CASSYGEPYEQYV. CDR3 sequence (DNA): TGTGCCAGCAGCTACGGGGAGCCCTACGAGCAGTACGTC.

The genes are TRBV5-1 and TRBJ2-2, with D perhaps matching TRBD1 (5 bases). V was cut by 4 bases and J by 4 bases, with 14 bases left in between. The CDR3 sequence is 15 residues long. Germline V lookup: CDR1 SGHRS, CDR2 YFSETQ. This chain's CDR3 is CASSEGAGRTGELFF. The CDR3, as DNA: TGCGCCAGCAGCGAAGGTGCAGGGCGCACCGGGGAGCTGTTTTTT.

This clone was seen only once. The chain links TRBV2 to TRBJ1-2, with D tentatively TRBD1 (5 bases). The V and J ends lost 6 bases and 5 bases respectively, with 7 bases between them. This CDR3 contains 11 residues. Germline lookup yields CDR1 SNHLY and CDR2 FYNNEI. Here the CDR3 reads CASSRQYGYTF. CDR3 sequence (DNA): TGTGCCAGCAGCCGACAGTATGGCTACACCTTC.

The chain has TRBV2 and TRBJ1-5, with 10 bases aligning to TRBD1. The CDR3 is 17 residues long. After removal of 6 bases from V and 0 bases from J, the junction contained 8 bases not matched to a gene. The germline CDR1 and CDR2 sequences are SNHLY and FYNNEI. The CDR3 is CASRGPGQGFSNQPQHF. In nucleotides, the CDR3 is TGTGCCAGCAGGGGGCCGGGACAGGGGTTTAGCAATCAGCCCCAGCATTTT.

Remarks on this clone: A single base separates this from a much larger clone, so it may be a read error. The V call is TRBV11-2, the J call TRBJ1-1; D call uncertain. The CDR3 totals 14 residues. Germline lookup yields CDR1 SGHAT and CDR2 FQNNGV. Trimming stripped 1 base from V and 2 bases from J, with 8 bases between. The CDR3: CASSLGHTNTEAFF. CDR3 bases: TGTGCCAGCAGCTTAGGACATACAAACACTGAAGCTTTCTTT.